This T cell receptor (beta chain) was captured by sequencing in a study of regulatory T cells in long-lasting Graves disease. Study-wide points: Thyroid tissue was not studied; only peripheral blood was.

Libraries of TCR beta came from iRepertoire HTBI primers plus Arm-PCR of CDR3 regions. Each CDR3 protein gets one entry after TCRdb re-called the multiplex PCR reads with MiXCR. Of 350,000 to 500,000 distinct CDR3 sequences in the sample, approximately 15% were seen once. Time point described: newly diagnosed GD, antithyroid drugs for less than 3 months. Extracted PBMC RNA gave rise to the TCR library. Per American Thyroid Association guidelines, Graves' disease was diagnosed. This clonotype was picked up many times. Antigen unknown. CDR1 WNHNN and CDR2 SYGVQD come from the germline V gene (reference sequence). This CDR3 has 15 residues. The germline V and J ends were trimmed by 0 bases and 6 bases, with 13 bases remaining between them. This sample also belongs to another study, concerning T cells in Graves' hyperthyroidism and ophthalmopathy.

The sequence derives from a woman aged 50 to 60 with Graves disease. The sample in question was peripheral blood mononuclear cells (PBMCs), obtained at new diagnosis, from a patient treated with antithyroid drugs. This rearrangement joins TRBV10-1 to TRBJ2-3, with a tentative D call TRBD1 (5 bases). The CDR3 loop is CASSESGQVSDTQYF. Here the CDR3 DNA reads TGCGCCAGCAGTGAGTCGGGGCAGGTCAGCGATACGCAGTATTTT.